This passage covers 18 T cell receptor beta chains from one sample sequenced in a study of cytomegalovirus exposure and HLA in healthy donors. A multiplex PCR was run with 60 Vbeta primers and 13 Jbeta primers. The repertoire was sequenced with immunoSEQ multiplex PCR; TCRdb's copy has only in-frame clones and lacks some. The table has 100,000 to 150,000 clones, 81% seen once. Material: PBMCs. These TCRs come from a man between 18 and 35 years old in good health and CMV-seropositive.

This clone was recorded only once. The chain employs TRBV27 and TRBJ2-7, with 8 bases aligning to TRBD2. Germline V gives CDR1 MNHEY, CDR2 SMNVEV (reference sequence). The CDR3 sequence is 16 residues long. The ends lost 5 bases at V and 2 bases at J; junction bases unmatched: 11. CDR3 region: CASSSYGGGSTYEQYF. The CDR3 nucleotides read TGTGCCAGCAGTAGCTACGGGGGGGGTTCGACCTACGAGCAGTACTTC.

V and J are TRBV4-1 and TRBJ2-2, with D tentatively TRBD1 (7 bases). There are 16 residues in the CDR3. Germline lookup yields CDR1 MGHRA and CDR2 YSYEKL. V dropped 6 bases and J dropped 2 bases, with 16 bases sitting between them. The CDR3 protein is CASSPRQGGNTGELFF. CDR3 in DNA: TGCGCCAGCAGTCCCAGACAGGGAGGAAACACCGGGGAGCTGTTTTTT.

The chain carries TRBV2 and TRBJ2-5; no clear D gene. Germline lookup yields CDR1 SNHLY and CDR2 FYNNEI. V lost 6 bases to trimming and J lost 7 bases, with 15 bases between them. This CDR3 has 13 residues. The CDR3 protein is CASSRKLSGTQYF. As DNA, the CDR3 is TGTGCCAGCAGCCGTAAACTTTCCGGGACCCAGTACTTC.

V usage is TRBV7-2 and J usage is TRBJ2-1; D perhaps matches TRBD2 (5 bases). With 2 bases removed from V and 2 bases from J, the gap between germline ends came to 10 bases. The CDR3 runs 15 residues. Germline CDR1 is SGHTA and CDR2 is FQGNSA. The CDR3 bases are TGTGCCAGCAGCTTAACCGGGAACCCCTACAATGAGCAGTTCTTC. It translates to CASSLTGNPYNEQFF.

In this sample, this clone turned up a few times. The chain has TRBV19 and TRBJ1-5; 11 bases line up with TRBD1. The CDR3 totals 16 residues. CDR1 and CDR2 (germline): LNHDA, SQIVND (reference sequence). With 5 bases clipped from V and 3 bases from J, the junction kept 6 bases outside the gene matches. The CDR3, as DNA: TGTGCCAGTAGTCCGCGGGACAGGGGGGACAATCAGCCCCAGCATTTT. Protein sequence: CASSPRDRGDNQPQHF.

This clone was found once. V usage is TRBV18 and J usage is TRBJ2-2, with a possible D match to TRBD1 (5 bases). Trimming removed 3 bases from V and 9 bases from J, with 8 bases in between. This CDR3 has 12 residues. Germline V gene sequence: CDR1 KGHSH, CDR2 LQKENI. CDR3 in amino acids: CASSPQGRELFF. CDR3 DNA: TGTGCCAGCTCACCCCAGGGCCGGGAGCTGTTTTTT.

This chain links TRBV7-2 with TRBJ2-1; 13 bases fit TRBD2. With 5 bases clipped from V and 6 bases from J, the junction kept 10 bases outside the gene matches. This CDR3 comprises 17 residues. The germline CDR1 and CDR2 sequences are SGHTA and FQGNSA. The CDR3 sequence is CASSRLPGLAGRNEQFF. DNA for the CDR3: TGTGCCAGCAGCAGACTCCCGGGACTAGCGGGGCGCAATGAGCAGTTCTTC.

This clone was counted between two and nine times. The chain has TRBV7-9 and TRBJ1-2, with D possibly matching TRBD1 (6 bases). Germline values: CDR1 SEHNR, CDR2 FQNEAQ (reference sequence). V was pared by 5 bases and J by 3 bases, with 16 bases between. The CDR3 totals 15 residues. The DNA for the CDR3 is TGTGCCAGCAGCCGACTGAAGACAGGAGACTATGGCTACACCTTC. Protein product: CASSRLKTGDYGYTF. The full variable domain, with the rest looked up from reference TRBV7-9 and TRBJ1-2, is DTGVSQNPRHKITKRGQNVTFRCDPISEHNRLYWYRQTLGQGPEFLTYFQNEAQLEKSRLLSDRFSAERPKGSFSTLEIQRTEQGDSAMYLCASSRLKTGDYGYTFGSGTRLTVV.

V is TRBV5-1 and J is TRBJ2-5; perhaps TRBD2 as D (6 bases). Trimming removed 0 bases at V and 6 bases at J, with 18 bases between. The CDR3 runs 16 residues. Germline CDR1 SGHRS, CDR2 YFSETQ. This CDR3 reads CASSLASGEVGKTQYF. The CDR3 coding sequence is TGCGCCAGCAGCTTGGCCTCTGGGGAGGTCGGGAAGACCCAGTACTTC.

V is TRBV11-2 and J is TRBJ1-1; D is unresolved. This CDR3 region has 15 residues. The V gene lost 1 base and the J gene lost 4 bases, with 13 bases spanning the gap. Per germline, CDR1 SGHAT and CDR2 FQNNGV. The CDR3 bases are TGTGCCAGCAGCTTAGCTGCCCGAGGATTCACTGAAGCTTTCTTT. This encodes CASSLAARGFTEAFF.

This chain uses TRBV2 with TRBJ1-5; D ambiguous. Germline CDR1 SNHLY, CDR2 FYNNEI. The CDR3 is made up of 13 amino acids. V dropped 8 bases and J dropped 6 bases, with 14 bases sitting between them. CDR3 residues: CASRGLLSQPQHF. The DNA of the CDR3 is TGTGCCAGCCGCGGACTTCTTTCTCAGCCCCAGCATTTT.

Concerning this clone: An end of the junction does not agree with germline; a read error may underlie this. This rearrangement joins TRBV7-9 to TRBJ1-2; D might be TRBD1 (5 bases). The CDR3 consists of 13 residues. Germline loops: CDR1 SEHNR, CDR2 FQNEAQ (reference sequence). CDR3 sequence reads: CSSSPGLRDGYTF. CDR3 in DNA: TGTTCCAGCAGTCCGGGCCTCAGGGATGGCTACACCTTC.

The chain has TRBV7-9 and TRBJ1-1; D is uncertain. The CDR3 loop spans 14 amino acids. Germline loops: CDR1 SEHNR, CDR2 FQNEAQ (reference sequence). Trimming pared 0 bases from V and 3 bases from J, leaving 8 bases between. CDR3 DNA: TGTGCCAGCAGCTTAGCAGAGTTTTACACTGAAGCTTTCTTT. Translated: CASSLAEFYTEAFF.

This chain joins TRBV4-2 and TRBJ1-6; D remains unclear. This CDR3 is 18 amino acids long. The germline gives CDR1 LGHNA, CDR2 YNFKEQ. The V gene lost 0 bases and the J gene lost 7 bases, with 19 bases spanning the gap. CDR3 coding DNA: TGTGCCAGCAGCCAAGATCCGGTGGCCGCGGGGAGGAATTCACCCCTCCACTTT. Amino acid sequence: CASSQDPVAAGRNSPLHF.

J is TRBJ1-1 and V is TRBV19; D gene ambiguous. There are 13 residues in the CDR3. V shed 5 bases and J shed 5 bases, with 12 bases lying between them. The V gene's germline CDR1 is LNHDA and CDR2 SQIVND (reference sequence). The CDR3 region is CASSPGVNTEAFF. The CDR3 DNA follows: TGTGCCAGTAGTCCCGGAGTCAATACTGAAGCTTTCTTT.

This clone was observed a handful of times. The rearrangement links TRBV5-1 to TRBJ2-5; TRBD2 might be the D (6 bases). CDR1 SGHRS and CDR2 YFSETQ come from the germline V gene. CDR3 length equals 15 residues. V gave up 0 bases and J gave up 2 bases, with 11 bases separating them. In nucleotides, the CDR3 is TGCGCCAGCAGCTTGGTAGCGGCCGATCAAGAGACCCAGTACTTC. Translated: CASSLVAADQETQYF.

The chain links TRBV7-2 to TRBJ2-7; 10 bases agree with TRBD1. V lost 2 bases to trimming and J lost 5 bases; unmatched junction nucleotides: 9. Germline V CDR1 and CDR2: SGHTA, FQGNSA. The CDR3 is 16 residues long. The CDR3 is CASSLIGTGARDEQYF. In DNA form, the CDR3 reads TGTGCCAGCAGCTTAATTGGGACAGGGGCTCGGGACGAGCAGTACTTC.

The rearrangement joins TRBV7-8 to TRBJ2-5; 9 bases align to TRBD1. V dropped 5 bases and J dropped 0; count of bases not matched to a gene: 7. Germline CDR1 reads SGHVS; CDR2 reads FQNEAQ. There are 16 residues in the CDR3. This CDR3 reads CASSDRDRDYQETQYF. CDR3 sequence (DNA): TGTGCCAGCAGCGACCGGGACAGGGATTACCAAGAGACCCAGTACTTC.